This entry describes one TCR beta chain. This entry comes from a study of blood T cell repertoires in COVID-19. Germline V lookup: CDR1 SEHNR, CDR2 FQNEAQ (reference sequence). This CDR3 contains 14 residues. V shed 5 bases, J shed 5 bases, and the junction held 3 bases outside the gene matches. Libraries were prepared by immunoSEQ multiplex PCR; TCRdb keeps only in-frame clonotypes and omits some of them. Of over 350,000 clones listed, 88% were seen once; the top ten hold 1.2%. Sequenced sample: PBMCs or T cells enriched from blood (not recorded which). The chain has TRBV7-9 and TRBJ1-5, with 10 nucleotides matching TRBD1. The clonotype was recovered from a woman in her late teens or twenties who had recovered from COVID-19. The CDR3 loop is CASSLTGGDQPQHF. The CDR3 nucleotides are TGTGCCAGCAGCCTGACAGGGGGCGATCAGCCCCAGCATTTT. Variable domain in full (rest from reference TRBV7-9 and TRBJ1-5): DTGVSQNPRHKITKRGQNVTFRCDPISEHNRLYWYRQTLGQGPEFLTYFQNEAQLEKSRLLSDRFSAERPKGSFSTLEIQRTEQGDSAMYLCASSLTGGDQPQHFGDGTRLSIL.